This T cell receptor beta chain was obtained from a study of CD8 T cells in ankylosing spondylitis. The CDR3 is made up of 13 amino acids. From germline, CDR1 is MNHNS and CDR2 SASEGT. Deletions cut 2 bases from V and 6 bases from J, with 8 bases between. TCRdb called the 5' RACE reads again in MiXCR, with one record for every CDR3 protein. The profile shows around 150,000 distinct CDR3 sequences, around two fifths of them singletons. On this clonotype itself: Antigen: not known.

Points from the study as a whole: For ankylosing spondylitis blood, a TCR beta motif of 7 or 8 highly homologous variants appeared characteristic. The study looked at matched synovial fluid samples from ankylosing spondylitis patients. Disease-linked clones were reported to be significantly enriched there.

The receptor's source is a male donor with ankylosing spondylitis. The sequenced sample consisted of synovial fluid, either unsorted or a sorted T cell fraction (not recorded which). The V gene is TRBV6-1, the J gene TRBJ1-5; no clear D gene. The DNA of the CDR3 is TGTGCCAGCAGTGAATCCCTAGTTCAGCCCCAGCATTTT. Translating it yields CASSESLVQPQHF.